This TCR beta chain was found in a study of shared clonotypes between healthy human individuals (dated by TCRdb to about 2020). Looking at the study overall: The cohort comprised a couple of women and a few men aged 18 to 49 years. Leukapheresis yielded between about 0.94 and 10 billion PBMCs per donor. Libraries were prepared and TCR repertoires were sequenced by different laboratories using diverse techniques, in order to increase sequencing depth and limit assay-specific biases. For each donor, CD4 naive and CD4 memory were each given three plates, CD8 naive was given two plates, and CD8 memory was given one plate. Blood TCR repertoires of five healthy adults were deeply sequenced to estimate repertoire size and the extent of clonotype sharing between individuals. On the study overall, not on this receptor specifically: Rarefaction of sorted-subset datasets indicated incomplete sequencing despite the large sequencing depth. Larger estimated clonotype richness was generally found for naive subsets than for memory subsets. Because the study included a small number of donors, the genetic and exposure-history diversity represented was limited. Across four donors, 4.5% to 6.5% of naive CD4, over 3% of naive CD8, under 2.5% of memory CD4, and over 0.35% of memory CD8 clonotypes were shared. Compared with non-shared clonotypes, clonotypes shared by all four sorted-subset donors had higher generation probabilities. Pairwise subsampling indicated that sequencing depth was expected to affect the degree of clonotype sharing among donors. Sampling was restricted to blood, and TCR repertoires in tissues likely differ from the TCR repertoires found in blood.

A distance of 22 bases separates the germline ends of V and J, which lose 1 base and 9 bases respectively. The CDR3 covers 17 residues, taking in both the cysteine and the phenylalanine. The entry retains the CDR3 DNA only, 51 bases that are in frame from base 1. CDR1 and CDR2 (MGHRA, YSYEKL) derive from the germline V gene. Using the deep immunoSEQ assay, multiplex PCR amplified TCR CDR3 regions from genomic DNA. Extracted genomic DNA from each cell subset was spread evenly across all wells of several immunoSEQ 96-well plates, with each plate serving as a replicate. For sorted subsets, each replicate PCR was loaded with about 200 ng genomic DNA, equivalent to roughly 30,000 T cell genomes. Purified libraries were quantified with a Qubit 3.0 fluorometer, sized on a Bioanalyzer 2100, and re-quantified with the KAPA Library Quantification kit. Every immunoSEQ 96-well plate was sequenced on a separate single-read 150-cycle Illumina NextSeq 550 flow cell. As for the authors' bioinformatics: The immunoSEQ output contained only junctional sequences without quality scores, so filtering could not match that applied to full-length reads. Sequences were annotated with PyIR, a Python wrapper for IgBLAST v1.9, using IMGT germline references to assign V/J genes and CDR3. Reads were filtered out if the reads had weak V/J assignments (E-value above 1e-6), no CDR3, stop codons, out-of-frame junctions, or ambiguous translated residues. V3J clonotypes were defined as sequences sharing the same inferred V gene, J gene, and CDR3 amino acid sequence. Percentage overlap between repertoires was calculated by dividing the number of shared unique clonotypes by the size of the smaller repertoire. RTK rarefaction, the Chao1 estimator, and Recon v2.1 estimates of unobserved clonotypes were used to assess repertoire richness. OLGA was used to compute generation probabilities for all TCRbeta clonotypes that the gDNA method yielded from a few donors. TCRdb obtained this table from immuneACCESS and retained in-frame rearrangements with V and J assigned. These tables miss some clones; where compared with another copy, unresolved V genes account for less than half of the shortfall, and the remainder is unexplained. V and J calls and clone size follow that table, whereas D and trimming were derived from the DNA. The sample table shows 1.5 million to 2.5 million clones, and approximately 94% are seen once. The top ten clonotypes cover 0.95% to 1.5% of the sample.

For the CD8 naive samples, CD45RO-negative cells were positively selected for CCR7, yielding a CD45RA+CCR7+ population from which TemRA cells were excluded. Healthy HIV-negative adults with no recently reported acute infections or vaccinations were included as donors. Every donor was a Caucasian adult residing in Nashville, Tennessee, USA. Blood was collected by leukapheresis, and PBMCs were isolated by Ficoll-Histopaque density gradient centrifugation and then cryopreserved in liquid nitrogen vapor phase. Analytical flow cytometry was used to check the purity and quantity of each magnetically sorted T cell population. From each sorted fraction, genomic DNA was isolated and quantified by UV absorbance on a Nanodrop 2000c. As regards this clone: The antigen it binds to is not known. No base-level quality is on record; no much larger clone is a single base apart.

The sequenced sample was naive CD8+ T cells sorted from blood. This sample's cell subset or site label indicates: CD45RA+CCR7+. This TCR derives from a man between 18 and 29 years old in good health. The rearrangement combines TRBV4-1 with TRBJ2-4; the D gene could be either TRBD1 or TRBD2, each agreeing at 6 bases. The nucleotide sequence is given as TGCGCCAGCAGCCAAGCCGGGGGCCTGACAGGAGTAGGCATTCAGTACTTC. Translated, this gives CASSQAGGLTGVGIQYF.